Following are 15 T cell receptor beta chains from one sample sequenced in a study of post-analysis software for immune sequencing data. Findings of the study overall: In patients, about 5 TRBV segments were more frequent than in controls, with TRBV5-6, TRBV5-1 and TRBV20-1 among them.

Each TCR beta cDNA library carried unique molecular identifiers. One entry per CDR3 protein results from TCRdb running MiXCR on the PCR reads. The data show fewer than 850,000 distinct CDR3 sequences, with approximately 44% seen just once and just under 5% held by the top ten. Their antigens are not known. Material: blood. These receptors all come from a girl aged 10 to 17 with multiple sclerosis.

Concerning this clonotype itself: A read error may produce the germline difference seen at one junction end. The J gene is TRBJ2-3, the V gene TRBV15; possible D gene TRBD2, 6 bases. CDR3 length: 14 amino acids. Germline-derived CDR1 and CDR2 are LNHNV and YYDKDF (reference sequence). This CDR3 reads CAASRDPTRDTQYF. The CDR3 bases are TGTGCCGCCAGCAGAGACCCGACTAGGGATACGCAGTATTTT.

The chain combines TRBV10-3 with TRBJ2-1; tentatively, D is TRBD2 (6 bases). The CDR3 has 15 residues. Germline CDR1 is ENHRY and CDR2 is SYGVKD. V was shortened by 4 bases and J by 1 base, with 11 bases between the two germline ends. The CDR3 DNA sequence: TGTGCCATCAGTGGGGTAGCGGATTCCTACAATGAGCAGTTCTTC. This gives the protein CAISGVADSYNEQFF.

The chain joins TRBV20-1 to TRBJ2-1; TRBD2 matches 12 bases. V was clipped by 0 bases and J by 13 bases; unmatched bases: 10. The length of the CDR3 is 15 residues. Germline CDR1 and CDR2: DFQATT and SNEGSKA (reference sequence). In DNA form, the CDR3 reads TGCAGTGCTAGAGATTTGGAACGGACTAGCGGGATTCAGTTCTTC. It encodes CSARDLERTSGIQFF.

The V call is TRBV4-3, the J call TRBJ2-7, with TRBD1 matching over 8 bases. The CDR3 is 14 residues long. Germline trimming cut 3 bases from V and 6 bases from J; bases unmatched to any gene: 7. Germline V lookup: CDR1 LGHNA, CDR2 YSLEER. DNA of the CDR3: TGCGCCAGCAGCCATGCTCACGGACAGGGCGAGCAGTACTTC. Translation gives CASSHAHGQGEQYF.

This chain links TRBV20-1 with TRBJ2-3; D uncertain. The germline gives CDR1 DFQATT, CDR2 SNEGSKA (reference sequence). Trimming left V 3 bases short and J 3 bases short, with 10 bases between. The CDR3 is 13 amino acids. The CDR3 DNA reads TGCAGTGCTAGTCACATACAGACAGATACGCAGTATTTT. Translating gives CSASHIQTDTQYF.

This clonotype was recorded a few times. The chain couples TRBV9 to TRBJ2-7; D is unclear. Trimming removed 8 bases at V and 2 bases at J, with 20 bases between. Germline assignment: CDR1 SGDLS and CDR2 YYNGEE. The CDR3 consists of 15 residues. In nucleotides, the CDR3 is TGTGCCAGGGCTGGGGTTGTGAGAGGCCCCTACGAGCAGTACTTC. Translation: CARAGVVRGPYEQYF. Combining the CDR3 with reference TRBV9 and TRBJ2-7 gives the whole variable domain DSGVTQTPKHLITATGQRVTLRCSPRSGDLSVYWYQQSLDQGLQFLIQYYNGEERAKGNILERFSAQQFPDLHSELNLSSLELGDSALYFCARAGVVRGPYEQYFGPGTRLTVT.

This clonotype was seen only once. The chain employs TRBV7-2 and TRBJ2-7; TRBD2 matches at 12 bases. The V gene's germline CDR1 is SGHTA and CDR2 FQGNSA. The trim removed 1 base at V and 3 bases at J, leaving 7 bases unmatched. There are 17 residues in the CDR3. The CDR3 DNA reads as TGTGCCAGCAGCTTAGGTCCTAGCGGGAGGGCCGGCTACGAGCAGTACTTC. It encodes CASSLGPSGRAGYEQYF.

J is TRBJ2-7 and V is TRBV20-1; D may be TRBD1 (6 bases). V was cut by 1 base and J by 1 base, with 11 bases left in between. The CDR3 loop spans 14 amino acids. Germline V gene data show CDR1 as DFQATT and CDR2 as SNEGSKA (reference sequence). CDR3 bases: TGCAGTGCTAGAGGGTGGACAGAATCCTACGAGCAGTACTTC. Its protein product is CSARGWTESYEQYF.

In the case of this clonotype: Germline is not matched at one junction end, which may reflect a read error. This chain uses TRBV10-3 with TRBJ2-3; unclear D gene. This CDR3 has 12 residues. From germline, CDR1 is ENHRY and CDR2 SYGVKD. The CDR3 nucleotides read TGCGCCATCAGTGAGTCTCAGGTTACGCAGTATTTT. Residues: CAISESQVTQYF.

This clonotype was observed once. V is TRBV29-1 and J is TRBJ1-2; 9 bases are a match to TRBD1. The V and J ends lost 6 bases and 5 bases, in that order; junction bases with no gene match: 4. The germline CDR1 and CDR2 sequences are SQVTM and ANQGSEA. This CDR3 contains 12 residues. Here the CDR3 DNA reads TGCAGCGTCACAGGGGGCTTTTATGGCTACACCTTC. Translation gives CSVTGGFYGYTF.

V is TRBV30 and J is TRBJ1-2, with 9 bases that match TRBD1. The CDR3 runs 13 residues. CDR1 and CDR2 from the germline V gene are GTSNPN and SVGIG (reference sequence). The junction had 5 bases not matched to a gene; V was cut back by 2 bases and J by 7 bases. CDR3 protein: CAWSTGTGTGYTF. The DNA of the CDR3 is TGTGCCTGGAGTACCGGGACAGGGACTGGCTACACCTTC.

V and J are TRBV7-2 and TRBJ2-3, with D possibly matching TRBD2 (7 bases). With 5 bases removed from V and 4 bases from J, the gap between germline ends came to 13 bases. The CDR3 contains 14 residues. Germline lookup yields CDR1 SGHTA and CDR2 FQGNSA. CDR3 loop: CASSRAGGPDTQYF. The CDR3 DNA follows: TGTGCCAGCAGCCGGGCCGGGGGGCCAGATACGCAGTATTTT.

This clonotype has only a few counts. J is TRBJ2-1 and V is TRBV12-5, with D possibly TRBD2 on 5 matching bases. Trimming cost V 2 bases and J 3 bases, with 11 bases left between them. The CDR3 spans 15 residues. Germline loops: CDR1 LGHNT, CDR2 FRNRAP. The CDR3 DNA reads TGTGCTAGTGGTTTGTGGGAGTTGGGCTACAATGAGCAGTTCTTC. It yields the protein CASGLWELGYNEQFF.

This CDR3 reads CASSSRTSGRPVEQFF. As DNA, the CDR3 is TGTGCCAGTAGTAGTCGGACTAGCGGGCGTCCCGTGGAGCAGTTCTTC. The V gene is TRBV19, the J gene TRBJ2-1; 11 nucleotides line up with TRBD2. The germline V gene encodes CDR1 LNHDA and CDR2 SQIVND (reference sequence). The length of the CDR3 is 16 residues. V was clipped by 4 bases and J by 10 bases; unmatched bases: 12.

This clonotype has a handful of counts. The rearrangement links TRBV6-2 or TRBV6-3 to TRBJ2-5; 14 bases agree with TRBD2. The CDR3 has 17 amino acids. After removal of 5 bases from V and 2 bases from J, the junction contained 7 bases not matched to a gene. Per the germline V gene, CDR1 is MNHEY and CDR2 is SVGEGT. CDR3 nucleotides: TGTGCCAGCAGTGTGGGACTAGCGGGAGCTCGGCAAGAGACCCAGTACTTC. It encodes CASSVGLAGARQETQYF.